The source of this T cell receptor (beta chain) is a study of cytomegalovirus exposure and HLA in healthy donors. Study at large: Earlier, 95 million to 120 million unique TCR beta sequences were recovered from about 200 million T cells by an analysis. Study-wide findings and caveats: Prior analysis indicated that the majority of TCR beta V segments exhibited productivity approximately 87% or approximately 30% of the time.

The CDR3 loop spans 16 amino acids. The V gene lost 2 bases and the J gene lost 0 bases, with 12 bases spanning the gap. Germline lookup yields CDR1 SGHAT and CDR2 FQNNGV. This clone was observed a single time. What it binds is unknown. Primers: 60 Vbeta forward and 13 Jbeta reverse. Produced via immunoSEQ multiplex PCR; TCRdb's table is partial and in-frame only. Of roughly 70,000 clones listed, approximately 70% are singletons. The rearrangement joins TRBV11-2 to TRBJ2-3; D perhaps matches TRBD2 (7 bases). The receptor's source is a male donor in good health and CMV-seropositive. The source material was PBMCs. CDR3 DNA: TGTGCCAGCAGCTTATGGCGGGGGCCGAGCACAGATACGCAGTATTTT. This codes for CASSLWRGPSTDTQYF.